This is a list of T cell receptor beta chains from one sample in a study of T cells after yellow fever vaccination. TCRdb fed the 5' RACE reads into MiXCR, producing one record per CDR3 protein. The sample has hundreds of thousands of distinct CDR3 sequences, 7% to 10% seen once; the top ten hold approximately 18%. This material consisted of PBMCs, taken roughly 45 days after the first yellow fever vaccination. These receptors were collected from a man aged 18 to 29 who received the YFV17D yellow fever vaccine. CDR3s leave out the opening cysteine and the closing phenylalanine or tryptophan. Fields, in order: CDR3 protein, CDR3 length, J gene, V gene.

ASSYPDSGRLQETQY,15,TRBJ2-5,TRBV6-5
ASKIQGGETQY,11,TRBJ2-5,TRBV6-1
SVETNEQF,8,TRBJ2-1,TRBV29-1
ASSSREGGGVYGYT,14,TRBJ1-2,TRBV12-3/TRBV12-4
ATGGTYNEQF,10,TRBJ2-1,TRBV28
ASSRGAHQPQH,11,TRBJ1-5,TRBV3-1
SVPGGTGELF,10,TRBJ2-2,TRBV29-1
SVDGQGPYNEQF,12,TRBJ2-1,TRBV29-1
ASTLRGAETDTQY,13,TRBJ2-3,TRBV5-5
ASSSSGTENTEAF,13,TRBJ1-1,TRBV12-3/TRBV12-4
SASTSGGLGTDTQY,14,TRBJ2-3,TRBV20-1
ASSLALRGVYNEQF,14,TRBJ2-1,TRBV7-2
ASSYPRTGIFGYT,13,TRBJ1-2,TRBV6-2/TRBV6-3
ASSQETGGDWYGCT,14,TRBJ1-2,TRBV4-2
ASSYGERSPSNYGYT,15,TRBJ1-2,TRBV6-2/TRBV6-3
ASSLGDRDASPLH,13,TRBJ1-6,TRBV12-3/TRBV12-4
ASSLSAPGNRGYGYT,15,TRBJ1-2,TRBV7-2
PSSSGGGAGLETQY,14,TRBJ2-5,TRBV5-1
ASSLSPATSQETQY,14,TRBJ2-5,TRBV7-2
ASSSGPAAEAF,11,TRBJ1-1,TRBV7-2
ASSPSTSNEQF,11,TRBJ2-1,TRBV9
ASSDKVASYSNQPQH,15,TRBJ1-5,TRBV2
ASSDSNGETQY,11,TRBJ2-5,TRBV18
ASTNLFNEKLF,11,TRBJ1-4,TRBV5-5
AIRRDMNTEAF,11,TRBJ1-1,TRBV10-3
ASPPAGSDEKLF,12,TRBJ1-4,TRBV18
ASSQGSQGGKQY,12,TRBJ2-7,TRBV14
ASSSITGGRETQY,13,TRBJ2-5,TRBV28
ASSSTPDRLTYGEQY,15,TRBJ2-7,TRBV5-1
ASSSGTYSQETQY,13,TRBJ2-5,TRBV6-1
ASSLGRQYMNTEAF,14,TRBJ1-1,TRBV7-8
ASSERSGSYNSPLH,14,TRBJ1-6,TRBV25-1
SASTAPYNSPLH,12,TRBJ1-6,TRBV20-1
ASSPRGGERWY,11,TRBJ2-3,TRBV7-8
SARSAVTSTDTQY,13,TRBJ2-3,TRBV20-1
ATSRDAAAPLH,11,TRBJ1-6,TRBV15
ASSLVGWDMNTEAF,14,TRBJ1-1,TRBV7-2
ASSLAGPEQF,10,TRBJ2-1,TRBV5-1
ASSQDLAGRETQY,13,TRBJ2-5,TRBV4-1
ASSLFHGANVLT,12,TRBJ2-6,TRBV28
ASSSLTVWTGELF,13,TRBJ2-2,TRBV12-3/TRBV12-4
SASTTWGGDTQY,12,TRBJ2-3,TRBV20-1
ASSPDRGRGGLSPLH,15,TRBJ1-6,TRBV27
ASSSTRPGRYNEKLF,15,TRBJ1-4,TRBV7-6
ASNSPGEKLF,10,TRBJ1-4,TRBV28
ASTPGQTSRETQY,13,TRBJ2-5,TRBV12-3/TRBV12-4
ASSVGSSYEQY,11,TRBJ2-7,TRBV7-8
AWSREAGPQH,10,TRBJ1-5,TRBV30
ASKKVASGITDTQY,14,TRBJ2-3,TRBV6-4
ASRLAGGAAAQY,12,TRBJ2-5,TRBV28